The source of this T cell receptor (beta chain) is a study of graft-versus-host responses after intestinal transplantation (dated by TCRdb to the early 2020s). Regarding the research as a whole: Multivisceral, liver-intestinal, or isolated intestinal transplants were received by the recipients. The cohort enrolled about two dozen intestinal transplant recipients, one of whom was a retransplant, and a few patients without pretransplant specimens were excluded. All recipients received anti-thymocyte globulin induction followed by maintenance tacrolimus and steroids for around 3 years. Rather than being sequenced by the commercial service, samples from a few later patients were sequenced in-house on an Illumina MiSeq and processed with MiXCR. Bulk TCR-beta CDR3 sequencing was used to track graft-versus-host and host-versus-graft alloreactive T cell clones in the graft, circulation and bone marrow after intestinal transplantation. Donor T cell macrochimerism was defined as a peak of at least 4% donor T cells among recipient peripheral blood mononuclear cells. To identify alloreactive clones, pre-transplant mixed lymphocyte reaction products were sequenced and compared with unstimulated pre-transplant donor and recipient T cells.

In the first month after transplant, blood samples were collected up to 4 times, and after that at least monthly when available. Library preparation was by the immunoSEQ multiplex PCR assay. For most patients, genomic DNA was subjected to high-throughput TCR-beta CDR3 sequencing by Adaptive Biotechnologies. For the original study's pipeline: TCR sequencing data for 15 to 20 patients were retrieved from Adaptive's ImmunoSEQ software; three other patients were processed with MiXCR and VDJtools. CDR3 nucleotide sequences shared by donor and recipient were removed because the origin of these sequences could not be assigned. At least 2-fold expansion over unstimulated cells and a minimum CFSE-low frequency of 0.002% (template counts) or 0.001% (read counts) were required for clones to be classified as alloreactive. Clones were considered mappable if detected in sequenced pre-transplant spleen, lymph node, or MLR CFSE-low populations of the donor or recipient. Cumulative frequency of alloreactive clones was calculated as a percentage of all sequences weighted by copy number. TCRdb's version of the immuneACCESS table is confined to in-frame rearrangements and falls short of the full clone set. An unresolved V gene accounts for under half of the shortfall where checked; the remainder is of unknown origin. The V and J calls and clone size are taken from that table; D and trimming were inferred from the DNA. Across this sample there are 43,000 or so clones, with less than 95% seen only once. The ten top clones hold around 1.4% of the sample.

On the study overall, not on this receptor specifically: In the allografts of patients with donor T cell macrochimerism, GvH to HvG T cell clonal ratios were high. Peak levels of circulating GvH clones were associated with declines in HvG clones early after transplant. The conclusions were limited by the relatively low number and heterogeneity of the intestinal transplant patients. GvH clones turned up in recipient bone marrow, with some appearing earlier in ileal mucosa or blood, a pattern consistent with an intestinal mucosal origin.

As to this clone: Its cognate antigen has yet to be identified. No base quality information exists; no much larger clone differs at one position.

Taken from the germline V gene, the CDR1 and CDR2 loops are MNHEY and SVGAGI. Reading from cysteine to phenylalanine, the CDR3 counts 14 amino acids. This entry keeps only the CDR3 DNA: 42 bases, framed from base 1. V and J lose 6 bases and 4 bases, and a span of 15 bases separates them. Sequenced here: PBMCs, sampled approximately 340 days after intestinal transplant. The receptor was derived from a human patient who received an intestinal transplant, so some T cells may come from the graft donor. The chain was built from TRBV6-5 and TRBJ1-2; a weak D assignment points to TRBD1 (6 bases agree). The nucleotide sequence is TGTGCCAGCAGGACGACAGGAGGGGGCTATGGCTACACCTTC. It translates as CASRTTGGGYGYTF.